The next 27 T cell receptor beta chains were all read from a single sample in a study of T cell responses to AZD1222 COVID-19 vaccine (dated by TCRdb to about 2021). The time point label here, explained by the study, means: baseline before first vaccination. Libraries were built with the immunoSEQ multiplex PCR assay. In its TCRdb copy, this immuneACCESS table keeps in-frame sequences only and misses some clones. Where compared with another copy, unresolved V genes explain less than half of these, and the others have no known cause. The sample table shows 92,000 or so clones, and roughly nine tenths are seen once. 26% of the sample goes to the ten largest clones. This material consisted of peripheral blood, taken on day 0 of AZD1222 vaccination. Every receptor here comes from an adult in good health.

In this sample, this clone turned up a few times. The chain combines TRBV2 with TRBJ1-3; TRBD1 matches at 11 bases. Germline CDR1 and CDR2: SNHLY and FYNNEI. The CDR3 contains 16 residues. The V gene end was trimmed by 7 bases and the J gene end by 3 bases; junction bases not matched to a gene: 8. The CDR3: CASMPGQGEIGNTIYF. DNA of the CDR3: TGTGCCAGCATGCCGGGACAGGGGGAAATTGGAAACACCATATATTTT.

The J gene is TRBJ2-3, the V gene TRBV5-6; D is undetermined. The CDR3 spans 14 residues. CDR1 SGHDT and CDR2 YYEEEE come from the germline V gene. Trimming removed 4 bases at V and 0 bases at J, with 9 bases between. This CDR3 is CASSLDGSTDTQYF. CDR3 in DNA: TGTGCCAGCAGCCTTGACGGGAGCACAGATACGCAGTATTTT. Filled out from reference TRBV5-6 and TRBJ2-3, the complete variable domain reads DAGVTQSPTHLIKTRGQQVTLRCSPKSGHDTVSWYQQALGQGPQFIFQYYEEEERQRGNFPDRFSGHQFPNYSSELNVNALLLGDSALYLCASSLDGSTDTQYFGPGTRLTVL.

The CDR3 protein is CASSRRLGSLTSGNTIYF. Here the CDR3 DNA reads TGTGCCAGCAGCCGAAGGCTCGGCAGTCTCACCTCTGGAAACACCATATATTTT. This chain links TRBV7-9 with TRBJ1-3, with D unclear. Per germline, CDR1 SEHNR and CDR2 FQNEAQ (reference sequence). The CDR3 runs 18 residues. V was pared by 5 bases and J by 0 bases, with 20 bases between.

J is TRBJ1-5 and V is TRBV28; 9 bases are shared with TRBD1. The germline CDR1 and CDR2 sequences are MDHEN and SYDVKM. Trimming took 6 bases from V and 7 from J; bases not matched to a gene: 7. The CDR3 has 14 residues. The DNA of the CDR3 is TGTGCCAGCAGACTACAGGGGGCAGGACAGCCCCAGCATTTT. As protein: CASRLQGAGQPQHF.

The genes are TRBV19 and TRBJ2-7; 14 nucleotides match TRBD2. The trim removed 5 bases at V and 0 bases at J, leaving 9 bases unmatched. The CDR3 has 18 residues. Germline loops: CDR1 LNHDA, CDR2 SQIVND (reference sequence). The CDR3 DNA follows: TGTGCCAGTAGTCCGACTAGCGGGAGGGCCAGTTACTCCTACGAGCAGTACTTC. Protein: CASSPTSGRASYSYEQYF.

This clone is a singleton in its sample. The CDR3 DNA reads as TGCGCCAGCAGCTTGGCCGGTACAGGACCCGCCCGGACGCAGTATTTT. This encodes CASSLAGTGPARTQYF. The rearrangement joins TRBV5-1 to TRBJ2-3; D might be TRBD1 (5 bases). This CDR3 has 16 amino acids. Trimming cost V 0 bases and J 9 bases, with 20 bases left between them. Germline CDR1 SGHRS, CDR2 YFSETQ.

V is TRBV4-3 and J is TRBJ2-3; 10 nucleotides align to TRBD1. The CDR3 spans 17 residues. CDR1 is LGHNA and CDR2 is YSLEER in the germline V gene. V lost 4 bases, J lost 3 bases, and 10 bases stayed unmatched. This CDR3 is CASSLALTGGRTDTQYF. In DNA form, the CDR3 reads TGCGCCAGCAGCCTCGCCTTGACAGGGGGCAGGACAGATACGCAGTATTTT.

This chain joins TRBV5-8 and TRBJ2-5; TRBD2 agrees at 10 bases. This CDR3 has 19 residues. V shed 4 bases, J shed 4 bases, and the junction held 19 bases outside the gene matches. Germline-derived CDR1 and CDR2 are SGHTS and YDEGEE. The CDR3 is CASSPGVLAGTLGGETQYF. DNA for the CDR3: TGTGCCAGCAGCCCGGGGGTACTAGCGGGAACGCTAGGAGGAGAGACCCAGTACTTC.

This chain joins TRBV18 and TRBJ1-1; D perhaps matches TRBD1 (6 bases). Germline V gene lookup returns CDR1 KGHSH and CDR2 LQKENI. V lost 6 bases and J 1 base, leaving 12 bases between the germline ends. The length of the CDR3 is 14 residues. CDR3 nucleotide sequence: TGTGCCAGCTCGTCGGGACAATCGAACACTGAAGCTTTCTTT. It translates to CASSSGQSNTEAFF.

In the case of this clone: This CDR3 is also generated by other DNA sequences in the sample. The chain joins TRBV5-1 to TRBJ1-1; 9 positions match TRBD1. Germline V gene lookup returns CDR1 SGHRS and CDR2 YFSETQ. CDR3 length: 16 amino acids. After removal of 2 bases from V and 6 bases from J, the junction contained 11 bases not matched to a gene. CDR3 sequence reads: CASSFGLTGGSAEAFF. The DNA for the CDR3 is TGCGCCAGCAGCTTCGGATTAACAGGGGGCTCCGCTGAAGCTTTCTTT.

This chain connects TRBV19 to TRBJ2-7, with D perhaps matching TRBD2 (5 bases). This CDR3 has 14 amino acids. V lost 6 bases, J lost 0 bases, and 12 bases lay in between. Per the germline V gene, CDR1 is LNHDA and CDR2 is SQIVND (reference sequence). The CDR3 spells CASSLTGSSYEQYF. The CDR3 coding sequence is TGTGCCAGTAGCCTGACGGGAAGCTCCTACGAGCAGTACTTC.

The V and J genes are TRBV3-1 (or the pseudogene TRBV3-2) and TRBJ2-7, with D unresolved. The ends were cut back, 0 bases at V and 4 bases at J, with 7 bases in the middle. The CDR3 extends over 13 amino acids. Looked up from germline, CDR1 is LGHDT and CDR2 is YNNKEL (reference sequence). CDR3 nucleotides: TGTGCCAGCAGCCAAGACAGTAAGTACGAGCAGTACTTC. Amino acids: CASSQDSKYEQYF.

The V call is TRBV2, the J call TRBJ2-5; D is possibly TRBD2 (5 bases). This CDR3 is 18 amino acids long. In germline, CDR1 is SNHLY, CDR2 FYNNEI. V lost 0 bases and J lost 5, with 22 bases in between. In DNA, the CDR3 is TGTGCCAGCAGTGAAGCAGCGGTAGGGCGGACGCGCCTGGAGACCCAGTACTTC. Residues: CASSEAAVGRTRLETQYF.

The chain couples TRBV9 to TRBJ2-3; possibly TRBD1 or TRBD2 for D (5 bases each). The V gene's germline CDR1 is SGDLS and CDR2 YYNGEE. Trimming removed 0 bases from V and 7 bases from J, with 6 bases in between. CDR3 length: 12 residues. The chain's CDR3 is CASSVGGNTQYF. The CDR3, as DNA: TGTGCCAGCAGCGTAGGGGGGAATACGCAGTATTTT.

The rearrangement uses TRBV18 and TRBJ1-5; D is perhaps TRBD1 (5 bases). Germline CDR1 and CDR2: KGHSH and LQKENI. The CDR3 has 15 amino acids. V was trimmed by 2 bases and J by 4 bases, leaving 12 bases between them. CDR3 loop: CASSPYGGENQPQHF. The CDR3 nucleotides are TGTGCCAGCTCACCATACGGGGGGGAGAATCAGCCCCAGCATTTT.

The rearrangement joins TRBV7-3 to TRBJ2-7; D remains unclear. The V gene lost 1 base and the J gene lost 0 bases, with 4 bases spanning the gap. The length of the CDR3 is 13 residues. Germline CDR1 is SGHTA and CDR2 is FQGTGA. The CDR3 protein is CASSLSGSYEQYF. For the CDR3, the DNA is TGTGCCAGCAGCTTAAGTGGCTCCTACGAGCAGTACTTC.

The rearrangement uses TRBV6-5 and TRBJ1-5, with D possibly being TRBD1 (5 bases). Trimming pared 1 base from V and 7 bases from J, leaving 11 bases between. Germline V gene sequence: CDR1 MNHEY, CDR2 SVGAGI. The CDR3 runs to 14 residues. This chain's CDR3 is CASSYLQGGQPQHF. CDR3 DNA: TGTGCCAGCAGTTACTTGCAGGGAGGCCAGCCCCAGCATTTT.

The chain has TRBV30 and TRBJ1-5; TRBD1 aligns across 9 bases. Germline values: CDR1 GTSNPN, CDR2 SVGIG (reference sequence). The V gene end was trimmed by 3 bases and the J gene end by 5 bases; junction bases not matched to a gene: 11. The CDR3 length is 16 residues. CDR3 DNA: TGTGCCTGGAGCCGACCGGGACAGGGCTCCTATCAGCCCCAGCATTTT. Its protein product is CAWSRPGQGSYQPQHF. Based on the CDR3 plus reference TRBV30 and TRBJ1-5, the full variable domain is SQTIHQWPATLVQPVGSPLSLECTVEGTSNPNLYWYRQAAGRGLQLLFYSVGIGQISSEVPQNLSASRPQDRQFILSSKKLLLSDSGFYLCAWSRPGQGSYQPQHFGDGTRLSIL.

This clone was found once. The chain couples TRBV9 to TRBJ1-4, with D maybe TRBD1 (6 bases). Germline V lookup: CDR1 SGDLS, CDR2 YYNGEE. V dropped 0 bases and J dropped 7 bases, with 16 bases sitting between them. The CDR3 consists of 16 residues. The CDR3 DNA sequence: TGTGCCAGCAGCGTAGGGGGGCGGCTAATCGGTGAAAAACTGTTTTTT. Protein sequence: CASSVGGRLIGEKLFF.

This chain links TRBV9 with TRBJ1-4; D is perhaps TRBD1 (6 bases). Germline lookup yields CDR1 SGDLS and CDR2 YYNGEE. The V and J ends lost 2 bases and 10 bases respectively, with 12 bases between them. This CDR3 is built from 13 residues. The CDR3, as DNA: TGTGCCAGCAGCGTGGAGGGGGAGGGAAAACTGTTTTTT. This translates into CASSVEGEGKLFF.

This sequence joins TRBV5-4 and TRBJ2-2, with 11 bases aligning to TRBD2. V lost 5 bases and J lost 7; bases outside the gene matches: 10. CDR1 is SGHNT and CDR2 is YYREEE in the germline V gene (reference sequence). The CDR3 spans 16 residues. CDR3 sequence (DNA): TGTGCCAGCAGACAACTAGCGGGAGAAGGGGGCGGGGAGCTGTTTTTT. Translation gives CASRQLAGEGGGELFF. Variable domain in full (rest from reference TRBV5-4 and TRBJ2-2): ETGVTQSPTHLIKTRGQQVTLRCSSQSGHNTVSWYQQALGQGPQFIFQYYREEENGRGNFPPRFSGLQFPNYSSELNVNALELDDSALYLCASRQLAGEGGGELFFGEGSRLTVL.

The chain couples TRBV3-1 (or the pseudogene TRBV3-2) to TRBJ2-7; the D gene could be TRBD1 or TRBD2 (7 bases each). CDR1 is LGHDT, CDR2 YNNKEL, per germline (reference sequence). This CDR3 contains 15 residues. Trimming shortened V by 1 base and J by 0 bases, and 10 bases separated the two germline ends. The CDR3: CASSQGEGASYEQYF. Here the CDR3 DNA reads TGTGCCAGCAGCCAAGGGGAGGGGGCCTCCTACGAGCAGTACTTC.

The chain uses TRBV11-3 and TRBJ2-1; 7 nucleotides match TRBD2. The CDR3 has 14 amino acids. Germline loops: CDR1 SGHNT, CDR2 YENEEA. V was pared by 2 bases and J by 6 bases, with 4 bases of the junction left unmatched. The chain's CDR3 is CASSLSGTFNEQFF. For the CDR3, the DNA is TGTGCCAGCAGCTTAAGCGGGACTTTCAATGAGCAGTTCTTC.

The chain uses TRBV3-1 (or the pseudogene TRBV3-2) and TRBJ1-2; 9 nucleotides match TRBD1. The V segment lost 6 bases and the J segment 4 bases; nucleotides outside the gene matches: 12. Germline CDR1 reads LGHDT; CDR2 reads YNNKEL (reference sequence). This CDR3 is 16 amino acids long. The CDR3 reads CASRPAGDRASYGYTF. The DNA of the CDR3 is TGTGCCAGCAGACCCGCCGGGGACAGGGCCAGCTATGGCTACACCTTC.

The chain has TRBV15 and TRBJ1-1, with D possibly matching TRBD1 (5 bases). Per germline, CDR1 LNHNV and CDR2 YYDKDF (reference sequence). The length of the CDR3 is 12 residues. The ends were cut back, 5 bases at V and 11 bases at J, with 15 bases in the middle. The CDR3 region is CATSAAGAYAFF. The CDR3 DNA reads as TGTGCCACCAGCGCAGCCGGGGCATACGCTTTCTTT. Combining the CDR3 with reference TRBV15 and TRBJ1-1 gives the whole variable domain DAMVIQNPRYQVTQFGKPVTLSCSQTLNHNVMYWYQQKSSQAPKLLFHYYDKDFNNEADTPDNFQSRRPNTSFCFLDIRSPGLGDTAMYLCATSAAGAYAFFGQGTRLTVV.

The chain employs TRBV10-3 and TRBJ1-2; no definite D call. The CDR3 is 13 residues long. Trimming stripped 0 bases from V and 4 bases from J, with 6 bases between. CDR1 and CDR2 from the germline V gene are ENHRY and SYGVKD. The CDR3 DNA reads as TGTGCCATCAGTGAGTCCGGTTCCTATGGCTACACCTTC. Its translation: CAISESGSYGYTF.

The chain carries TRBV4-3 and TRBJ2-7, with 7 bases identical to TRBD2. Germline-derived CDR1 and CDR2 are LGHNA and YSLEER. CDR3 size: 19 residues. J lost 5 bases, V lost 0 bases, and 19 bases had no gene match. CDR3 sequence: CASSQDRPGVLAAPHEQYF. The CDR3 DNA follows: TGCGCCAGCAGCCAAGATCGACCCGGGGTCCTAGCGGCCCCCCACGAGCAGTACTTC.